This is a list of T cell receptor beta chains from one sample in a study of shared clonotypes between healthy human individuals. TCRdb's table, derived via immunoSEQ multiplex PCR, lists solely in-frame clones and lacks some. The sample shows 550,000 to 850,000 clones, approximately 79% of them seen only once. The sequencing input was memory CD4+ T cells sorted from blood. Receptor source: a woman under 40 in good health. The CDR3 runs from the conserved cysteine through the conserved F or W. The D gene is left open where the match is weak. A row's size may be missing; if present it is once, few, many or a size class.

clone_size: .; d_call: .; cdr3_length: 14; v_call: TRBV7-3; j_call: TRBJ2-1; cdr3_nt: TGTGCCAGCAGCTTAAGGGGCTCCTACAATGAGCAGTTCTTC; cdr3_aa: CASSLRGSYNEQFF
clone_size: .; d_call: TRBD2; cdr3_length: 15; v_call: TRBV27; j_call: TRBJ2-1; cdr3_nt: TGTGCCAGCACGAGGAGGCCGGGAGGGCCTTATGAGCAGTTCTTC; cdr3_aa: CASTRRPGGPYEQFF
clone_size: .; d_call: TRBD2; cdr3_length: 14; v_call: TRBV7-9; j_call: TRBJ2-7; cdr3_nt: TGTGCCAGCGGCGGGACTAGCGGGTCCTACGAGCAGTACTTC; cdr3_aa: CASGGTSGSYEQYF
clone_size: .; d_call: .; cdr3_length: 16; v_call: TRBV5-1; j_call: TRBJ2-7; cdr3_nt: TGCGCCAGCAGCTGGACCCCTGCGGGTCAGGCCTACGAGCAGTACTTC; cdr3_aa: CASSWTPAGQAYEQYF
clone_size: .; d_call: TRBD2; cdr3_length: 17; v_call: TRBV7-9; j_call: TRBJ2-5; cdr3_nt: TGTGCCAGCAGCCTCCCCGTGATTCTAGCGGGATTAGAGACCCAGTACTTC; cdr3_aa: CASSLPVILAGLETQYF
clone_size: .; d_call: .; cdr3_length: 15; v_call: TRBV7-2; j_call: TRBJ2-7; cdr3_nt: TGTGCCAGCAGCCCGGACAGTTTGAGTTCCTACGAGCAGTACTTC; cdr3_aa: CASSPDSLSSYEQYF
clone_size: .; d_call: TRBD1; cdr3_length: 15; v_call: TRBV6-5; j_call: TRBJ1-5; cdr3_nt: TGTGCCAGCAGTAAGGGACAGGGATACAATCAGCCCCAGCATTTT; cdr3_aa: CASSKGQGYNQPQHF
clone_size: .; d_call: .; cdr3_length: 10; v_call: TRBV29-1; j_call: TRBJ2-3; cdr3_nt: TGCAGCGTCCGCACAGATACGCAGTATTTT; cdr3_aa: CSVRTDTQYF
clone_size: once; d_call: .; cdr3_length: 13; v_call: TRBV6-1; j_call: TRBJ1-5; cdr3_nt: TGTGCCAGCAGTGAAGGGAGCCTACGGCCCCAGCATTTT; cdr3_aa: CASSEGSLRPQHF
clone_size: .; d_call: .; cdr3_length: 16; v_call: TRBV25-1; j_call: TRBJ2-3; cdr3_nt: TGTGCCAGCACCACCGGGACCCGACCTATGGGGGATACGCAGTATTTT; cdr3_aa: CASTTGTRPMGDTQYF
clone_size: .; d_call: TRBD2; cdr3_length: 16; v_call: TRBV27; j_call: TRBJ2-1; cdr3_nt: TGTGCCAGCAGTATAACTAGCGGGGGGGGCTACAATGAGCAGTTCTTC; cdr3_aa: CASSITSGGGYNEQFF
clone_size: .; d_call: TRBD1; cdr3_length: 16; v_call: TRBV5-1; j_call: TRBJ2-2; cdr3_nt: TGCGCCAGCAGCTTGGGGCAGGGGGCAGGAACCGGGGAGCTGTTTTTT; cdr3_aa: CASSLGQGAGTGELFF
clone_size: .; d_call: .; cdr3_length: 13; v_call: TRBV28; j_call: TRBJ1-2; cdr3_nt: TGTGCCAGCAGTTTACTGGAGGGACGTGGCTACACCTTC; cdr3_aa: CASSLLEGRGYTF
clone_size: once; d_call: TRBD1; cdr3_length: 15; v_call: TRBV6-5; j_call: TRBJ1-4; cdr3_nt: TGTGCCAGCAGTTACTCTCGACAGGGCCGTAAGAAACTGTTTTTT; cdr3_aa: CASSYSRQGRKKLFF
clone_size: once; d_call: TRBD2; cdr3_length: 17; v_call: TRBV5-1; j_call: TRBJ2-3; cdr3_nt: TGCGCCAGCAGCTTGGCAAGGGCTAGCGGGAACACAGATACGCAGTATTTT; cdr3_aa: CASSLARASGNTDTQYF
clone_size: once; d_call: .; cdr3_length: 16; v_call: TRBV5-1; j_call: TRBJ1-2; cdr3_nt: TGCGCCAGCAGCTTGGCCTTAGGGGGGCCTTTCTATGGCTACACCTTC; cdr3_aa: CASSLALGGPFYGYTF
clone_size: .; d_call: .; cdr3_length: 12; v_call: TRBV5-1; j_call: TRBJ2-1; cdr3_nt: TGCGCCAGCAGCTTGGGGTCGGGGCCGCAGTTCTTC; cdr3_aa: CASSLGSGPQFF